This TCR beta chain emerged from a study of T cell responses to AZD1222 COVID-19 vaccine (dated by TCRdb to about 2021). General notes on the study: Because spike-specific TCR depth and breadth did not differ between the two schedules, AZD1222 recipients who got a second dose at roughly 4 weeks were pooled with those who got a second dose at roughly 12 weeks. A total of under 250 trial participants underwent TCR sequencing, of whom roughly 210 had received two doses of AZD1222 and around 26 had received two doses of the MenACWY control vaccine. Enrollment into the trials was organized by age into subgroups of 18-55, 56-69 and 70-plus years, and those subgroups contained roughly 140, 27 and 60 TCR-sequenced participants, respectively. The study at large found these results: The 56-69-year group was small, and its depth increase did not reach significance, likely because of low power. A significant rise in spike-specific TCR breadth and depth was observed after two AZD1222 doses relative to day 0 and relative to MenACWY recipients. CD4 TCRs associated with the vaccine covered the entire spike protein, and the dominant responses were in regions 160-218 and 743-854. Only five or six AZD1222 recipients were SARS-CoV-2 seropositive at baseline, limiting conclusions about previously exposed vaccinees. Participants were mostly white British and included more females than males, and it was suggested by the authors that clonal diversity may have been underestimated. Because no samples from the day 14 peak response were available, repertoires could be characterized only after the peak T cell response. Reportedly, close to half of the unique spike-specific TCRs recognized epitopes lying outside the regions that are mutated in the B.1.351 and B.1.1.7 variants.

The junction carries 12 bases between V and J, which are trimmed by 7 bases and 6 bases respectively. The CDR3 numbers 12 residues from cysteine through phenylalanine. Just CDR3 DNA is preserved here, 36 bases in frame from base 1. The CDR3 regions of human TCRbeta chains were subjected to immunosequencing. Turning to the authors' computational methods: TCRs in the repertoires were compared against a reference library of SARS-CoV-2-specific TCRs that had been generated with the MIRA antigen-specificity platform. Breadth meant the fraction of unique TCRs that were SARS-CoV-2-associated, whereas depth meant the fraction of total T cells that were SARS-CoV-2-associated. Each spike-specific TCR was assigned to its reactive spike region and to a CD4 or CD8 class using the MIRA data. Log10-transformed breadth and depth values were compared by one-way ANOVA with Sidak's multiple comparisons tests. The clones in this table, taken by TCRdb from immuneACCESS, are in-frame only. Not every clone is retained; where verified, under half of the shortfall comes from an unresolved V gene, and the cause of the rest is unknown. V, J and clone size reflect that table, while D and trimming were determined from the DNA. For this sample there are about 120,000 clones; about 92% appear just once. The ten largest clones take up about 14% of the sample.

The time point tag for this specimen amounts to: baseline before first vaccination. The vaccinee samples were drawn from two UK trials, COV001 and COV002, one of which was a single-blind randomized controlled phase 2/3 trial testing AZD1222 (ChAdOx1 nCoV-19) in healthy adults. For TCRbeta chain sequencing, PBMC samples from trial participants were taken at day 0 and at day 28 after the second dose. Points on this clone: Its target antigen remains unknown. Base qualities are not recorded, but no much larger clone differs from it by a single base.

This receptor was obtained from an adult in good health. The input for sequencing was peripheral blood, taken on day 0 of AZD1222 vaccination. The chain links TRBV12-3 or TRBV12-4 with TRBJ1-2; the D gene is possibly TRBD1, with 6 bases matching. In nucleotide form, the sequence is TGTGCCAGCACGGCGGGGGGCCATGGCTACACCTTC. Its product reads: CASTAGGHGYTF.